The present TCR beta chain was sequenced within a study of T-cell reconstitution after alpha-beta-depleted transplantation in children. This clonotype has more than one count but fewer than ten. The authors prepared the TCRbeta library with unique molecular identifiers. MiXCR, applied by TCRdb to the PCR reads, yields one record per CDR3 protein. The table records 200,000 to 250,000 distinct CDR3 sequences, under 9.5% of them present only once. Germline V gene lookup returns CDR1 SQVTM and CDR2 ANQGSEA. The junction had 10 bases not matched to a gene; V was cut back by 5 bases and J by 0 bases. The CDR3 consists of 17 residues.

This receptor was taken from a male patient under 18 who had a stem cell transplant for acute lymphoblastic leukemia, so the T cells may come from the graft donor. The specimen comprised PBMCs, mostly from graft donor cells, sampled 180 days after TCRalphabeta/CD19-depleted stem cell transplant. This chain links TRBV29-1 with TRBJ2-1; 10 bases are shared with TRBD2. In nucleotides, the CDR3 is TGCAGCGTTCCCCCAGCGGGAGGGACCGCCTCCTACAATGAGCAGTTCTTC. It specifies CSVPPAGGTASYNEQFF.